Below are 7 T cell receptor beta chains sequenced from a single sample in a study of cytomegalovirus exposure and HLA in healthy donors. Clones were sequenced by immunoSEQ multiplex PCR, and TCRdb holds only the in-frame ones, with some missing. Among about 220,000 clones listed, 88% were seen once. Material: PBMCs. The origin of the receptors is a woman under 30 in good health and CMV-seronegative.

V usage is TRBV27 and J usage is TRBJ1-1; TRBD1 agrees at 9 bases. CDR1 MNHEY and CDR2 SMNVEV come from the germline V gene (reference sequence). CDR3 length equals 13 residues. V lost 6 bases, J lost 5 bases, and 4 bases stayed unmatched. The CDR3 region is CASRYDRGTEAFF. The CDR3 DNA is TGTGCCAGCAGGTACGACAGGGGGACTGAAGCTTTCTTT.

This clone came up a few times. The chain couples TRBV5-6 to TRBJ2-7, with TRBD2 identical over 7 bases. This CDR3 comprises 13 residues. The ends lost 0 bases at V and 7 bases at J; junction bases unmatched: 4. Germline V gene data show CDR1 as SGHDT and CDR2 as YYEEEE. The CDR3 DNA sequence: TGTGCCAGCAGCTTGGGTACACTAGCGGAGCAGTACTTC. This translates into CASSLGTLAEQYF.

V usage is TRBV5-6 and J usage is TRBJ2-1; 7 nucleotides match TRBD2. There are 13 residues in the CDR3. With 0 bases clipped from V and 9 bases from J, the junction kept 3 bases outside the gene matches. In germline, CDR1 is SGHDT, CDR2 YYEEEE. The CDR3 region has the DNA TGTGCCAGCAGCTTGGGCGGGAGCACTGAGCAGTTCTTC. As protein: CASSLGGSTEQFF. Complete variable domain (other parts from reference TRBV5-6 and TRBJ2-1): DAGVTQSPTHLIKTRGQQVTLRCSPKSGHDTVSWYQQALGQGPQFIFQYYEEEERQRGNFPDRFSGHQFPNYSSELNVNALLLGDSALYLCASSLGGSTEQFFGPGTRLTVL.

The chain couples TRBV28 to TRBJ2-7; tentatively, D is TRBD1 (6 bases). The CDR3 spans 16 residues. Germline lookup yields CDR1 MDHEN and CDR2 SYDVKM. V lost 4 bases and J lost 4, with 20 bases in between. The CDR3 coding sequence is TGTGCCAGCAGTTCCCAGAACCGGGACAATCTGTACGAGCAGTACTTC. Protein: CASSSQNRDNLYEQYF. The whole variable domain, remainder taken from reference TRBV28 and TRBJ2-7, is DVKVTQSSRYLVKRTGEKVFLECVQDMDHENMFWYRQDPGLGLRLIYFSYDVKMKEKGDIPEGYSVSREKKERFSLILESASTNQTSMYLCASSSQNRDNLYEQYFGPGTRLTVT.

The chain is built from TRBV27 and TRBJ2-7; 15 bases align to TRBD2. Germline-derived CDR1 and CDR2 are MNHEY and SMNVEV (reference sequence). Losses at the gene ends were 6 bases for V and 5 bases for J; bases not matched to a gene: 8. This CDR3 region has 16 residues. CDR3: CASSLGLAGGRNEQYF. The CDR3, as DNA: TGTGCCAGCAGCCTTGGACTAGCGGGAGGGCGCAACGAGCAGTACTTC.

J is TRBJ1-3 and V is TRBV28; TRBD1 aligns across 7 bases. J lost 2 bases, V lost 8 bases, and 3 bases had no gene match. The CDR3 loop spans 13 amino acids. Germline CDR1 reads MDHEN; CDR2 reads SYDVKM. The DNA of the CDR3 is TGTGCCAGCCATCAGGGGGCTGGAAACACCATATATTTT. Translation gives CASHQGAGNTIYF.

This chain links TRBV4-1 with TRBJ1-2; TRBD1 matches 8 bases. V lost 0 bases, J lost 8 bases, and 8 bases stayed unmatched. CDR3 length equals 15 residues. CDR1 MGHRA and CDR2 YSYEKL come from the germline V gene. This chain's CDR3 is CASSQEDRARGGYTF. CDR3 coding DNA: TGCGCCAGCAGCCAAGAGGACAGGGCCCGAGGAGGCTACACCTTC.